A single sample gave rise to the 25 T cell receptor beta chains below, sequenced in a study of CXCR3-negative and CXCR3-positive naive CD8 T cells. TRB cDNA libraries were made by UMI-labeled 5' RACE. TCRdb re-called the 5' RACE reads; one entry per CDR3 protein, DNA not given. There are 45,000 to 55,000 distinct CDR3 sequences in the sample, with roughly 15% held by the top ten. Sequencing input: memory CD8+ T cells from blood. The receptors derive from a human donor in good health. Some clones in this sample may be carry-over from other donors' samples.

The chain is built from TRBV7-9 and TRBJ2-1; TCRdb reports TRBD1, a call that lacks DNA to check it against. The CDR3 length is 14 residues. Germline lookup yields CDR1 SEHNR and CDR2 FQNEAQ (reference sequence). The CDR3 spells CASSLVSGTNEQFF.

The chain joins TRBV6-2 or TRBV6-3 to TRBJ2-1; TCRdb's D call, TRBD2, is unchecked because there is no DNA. Germline V gene data show CDR1 as MNHEY and CDR2 as SVGEGT. The CDR3 covers 16 residues. CDR3 sequence: CASSFLRTSGANEQFF.

The V call is TRBV4-3, the J call TRBJ2-5; no DNA is available, so the TRBD1 call from TCRdb remains unchecked. This CDR3 region has 16 residues. Per the germline V gene, CDR1 is LGHNA and CDR2 is YSLEER. CDR3 loop: CASSQDFSAGVKTQYF.

The CDR3: CASQAAVISSTDTQYF. V gene TRBV28 combines with J gene TRBJ2-3; TCRdb picks TRBD2, but there is no DNA to check that call. The germline CDR1 and CDR2 sequences are MDHEN and SYDVKM. The CDR3 runs to 16 residues. The variable domain in full, with the rest retrieved from reference TRBV28 and TRBJ2-3, is DVKVTQSSRYLVKRTGEKVFLECVQDMDHENMFWYRQDPGLGLRLIYFSYDVKMKEKGDIPEGYSVSREKKERFSLILESASTNQTSMYLCASQAAVISSTDTQYFGPGTRLTVL.

The chain links TRBV28 to TRBJ2-7; the TCRdb call, TRBD1, lacks DNA for checking. CDR1 is MDHEN and CDR2 is SYDVKM in the germline V gene. The CDR3 spans 15 residues. CDR3 sequence: CASRNDREVYYEQYF.

V and J are TRBV6-4 and TRBJ2-1; TCRdb's D gene call, TRBD2, goes unchecked for lack of DNA. The V gene's germline CDR1 is MRHNA and CDR2 SNTAGT. CDR3 length equals 14 residues. This CDR3 is CASSDGTSYNEQFF.

The chain is built from TRBV29-1 and TRBJ2-3; TCRdb's assignment of TRBD1 cannot be checked, as there is no DNA. CDR1 and CDR2 (germline): SQVTM, ANQGSEA. This CDR3 spans 17 amino acids. The CDR3 sequence: CSVEDPARARDTDTQYF.

The chain combines TRBV28 with TRBJ1-1. The CDR3 covers 18 residues. The germline gives CDR1 MDHEN, CDR2 SYDVKM. The CDR3 here is CASSLTHRMTRHHTEAFF.

CDR3 residues: CASRQGGSEQFF. This chain uses TRBV12-3 or TRBV12-4 with TRBJ2-1; lacking DNA, the TRBD1 call made by TCRdb goes unchecked. This CDR3 is built from 12 residues.

V is TRBV29-1 and J is TRBJ1-3. Germline loops: CDR1 SQVTM, CDR2 ANQGSEA. CDR3 length equals 15 residues. CDR3 sequence: CSAELATRNGNTIYF. Together with reference TRBV29-1 and TRBJ1-3, the CDR3 gives the full variable domain: SAVISQKPSRDICQRGTSLTIQCQVDSQVTMMFWYRQQPGQSLTLIATANQGSEATYESGFVIDKFPISRPNLTFSTLTVSNMSPEDSSIYLCSAELATRNGNTIYFGEGSWLTVV.

The gene calls are TRBV12-3 or TRBV12-4 and TRBJ2-2; TCRdb reports TRBD1, a call that lacks DNA to check it against. The CDR3 runs to 14 residues. CDR3 loop: CASTKLGGTGELFF.

The gene calls are TRBV6-2 or TRBV6-3 and TRBJ1-6; TCRdb selects TRBD1, and the lack of DNA leaves this call unchecked. Germline-derived CDR1 and CDR2 are MNHEY and SVGEGT. The CDR3 consists of 19 residues. This chain's CDR3 is CASSYTEDRDRFYNSPLHF.

V and J are TRBV25-1 and TRBJ2-2. This CDR3 is built from 13 residues. In germline, CDR1 is MGHDK, CDR2 SYGVNS. The chain's CDR3 is CASSTQDTGELFF.

V and J are TRBV4-1 and TRBJ2-3; the TRBD1 assignment by TCRdb is unverifiable without DNA. Germline CDR1 is MGHRA and CDR2 is YSYEKL. There are 16 residues in the CDR3. CDR3 protein: CASSGHEGVLTDTQYF.

This clonotype is called medium-sized based on its frequency. This chain connects TRBV4-3 to TRBJ1-1; TCRdb gives TRBD1 as the D gene, but with no DNA this cannot be confirmed. The CDR3 is 16 residues long. The V gene's germline CDR1 is LGHNA and CDR2 YSLEER. The CDR3 protein is CASSQDPGTGGTEAFF.

The gene calls are TRBV7-9 and TRBJ2-7; TCRdb reports TRBD1, a call that lacks DNA to check it against. Germline V gene sequence: CDR1 SEHNR, CDR2 FQNEAQ (reference sequence). The CDR3 loop spans 13 amino acids. The CDR3 protein is CASSPPTGYEQYF.

The rearrangement links TRBV6-5 to TRBJ2-7; the D call from TCRdb, TRBD1, cannot be confirmed without DNA. The CDR3 has 16 amino acids. The germline gives CDR1 MNHEY, CDR2 SVGAGI. The CDR3 region is CASSYRDGQGSYEQYF.

This rearrangement joins TRBV6-2 or TRBV6-3 to TRBJ2-7; there is no DNA to check the TCRdb D call of TRBD2. CDR1 and CDR2 (germline): MNHEY, SVGEGT. The CDR3 length is 15 residues. This chain's CDR3 is CASSYIAGVVYEQYF.

J is TRBJ2-1 and V is TRBV10-3; TCRdb's D call, TRBD2, is unchecked because there is no DNA. CDR3 length: 15 amino acids. The V gene's germline CDR1 is ENHRY and CDR2 SYGVKD. This CDR3 is CAISEHLGEINEQFF.

The V and J genes are TRBV20-1 and TRBJ2-1; the D call from TCRdb, TRBD1, cannot be confirmed without DNA. This CDR3 region has 13 residues. Germline CDR1 is DFQATT and CDR2 is SNEGSKA (reference sequence). The CDR3 sequence: CSATGTRRDEQFF.

This chain links TRBV7-9 with TRBJ1-2; no DNA is available, so the TRBD1 call from TCRdb remains unchecked. The germline gives CDR1 SEHNR, CDR2 FQNEAQ (reference sequence). The CDR3 is made up of 13 amino acids. The CDR3 protein is CASTNRVPDGYTF.

This rearrangement joins TRBV15 to TRBJ2-6; TCRdb calls TRBD1, which cannot be checked without DNA. The germline CDR1 and CDR2 sequences are LNHNV and YYDKDF (reference sequence). The CDR3 contains 16 residues. The CDR3 protein is CATSRDQGGGANVLTF.

The chain couples TRBV7-2 to TRBJ2-2. This CDR3 is built from 11 residues. In germline, CDR1 is SGHTA, CDR2 FQGNSA. CDR3 protein: CASSYGGELFF.

The CDR3 sequence is CASSLTGADANYGYTF. This chain uses TRBV6-6 with TRBJ1-2; TCRdb's D call, TRBD1, is unchecked because there is no DNA. CDR1 MNHNY and CDR2 SVGAGI come from the germline V gene (reference sequence). CDR3 length: 16 amino acids.

This sequence joins TRBV28 and TRBJ2-3; TCRdb's D call, TRBD2, is unchecked because there is no DNA. CDR3 length: 17 residues. The V gene's germline CDR1 is MDHEN and CDR2 SYDVKM. The CDR3 sequence is CASSRLRALAGTDTQYF.